This is a list of T cell receptor beta chains from one sample in a study of cytomegalovirus exposure and HLA in healthy donors. Clones were sequenced by immunoSEQ multiplex PCR, and TCRdb holds only the in-frame ones, with some missing. The repertoire holds hundreds of thousands of clones, with about 74% as singletons. The sequencing input was PBMCs. The receptors here all came from a woman aged 25 to 45 in good health and CMV-seronegative. CDR3s include the opening cysteine and the closing phenylalanine or tryptophan. The size field is filled for only some rows; it gives once, few, many or a size class.

CDR3	length	size	J	V
CASYLGLAGGPDTQYF	16	.	TRBJ2-3	TRBV2
CASGSIGSPLHF	12	.	TRBJ1-6	TRBV12-5
CASSKQSANEKLFF	14	.	TRBJ1-4	TRBV6-5
CASSSQGEHGYTF	13	.	TRBJ1-2	TRBV5-8
CASSTGRGETQYF	13	.	TRBJ2-5	TRBV7-3
CASNLRGMINPQHF	14	.	TRBJ1-5	TRBV19
CASSYRQGAQPQHF	14	.	TRBJ1-5	TRBV6-6
CASSLVEAQADTQYF	15	.	TRBJ2-3	TRBV5-6
CASSQPTSGSVKQFF	15	.	TRBJ2-1	TRBV4-1
CASSPGAGGSGGNTIYF	17	.	TRBJ1-3	TRBV18
CASTPHRGYEQFF	13	.	TRBJ2-1	TRBV7-8
CASSQRTSGITGANVLTF	18	few	TRBJ2-6	TRBV5-4
CASSRLKQPNSYEQYF	16	.	.	TRBV6-4
CASIASGGVNEKLFF	15	.	TRBJ1-4	TRBV2
CASSPGNGLSSYEQYF	16	.	TRBJ2-7	TRBV5-6
CASSPVERWDINQPQHF	17	few	TRBJ1-5	TRBV19
CASSQGGSRGANVLTF	16	.	TRBJ2-6	TRBV14
CASSSVSGNTIYF	13	few	TRBJ1-3	TRBV6-6
CASSEGDRENTEAFF	15	.	TRBJ1-1	TRBV2
CASKGQGAGRTDTQYF	16	.	TRBJ2-3	TRBV2
CASTSSVGQAVYSNQPQHF	19	.	TRBJ1-5	TRBV19
CASRPGLRPDTQYF	14	few	TRBJ2-3	TRBV6-6